This T cell receptor (beta chain) appears in the sequencing data of a study of cytomegalovirus exposure and HLA in healthy donors. Study conclusions and caveats: Later analysis identified several of the most significant clusters that appeared linked to common viral pathogens.

This clone was detected once. No antigen is known for it. PCR involved 60 Vbeta and 13 Jbeta primers. TCRdb keeps only in-frame clones here, not all; method: immunoSEQ multiplex PCR. The sample lists 100,000 to 150,000 clones, roughly 88% occurring once. There are 17 residues in the CDR3. Germline CDR1 is SGHRS and CDR2 is YFSETQ. J gave up 5 bases and V 0 bases, and 8 bases lay outside the gene matches. Material: PBMCs. The genes are TRBV5-1 and TRBJ2-2; 9 nucleotides line up with TRBD1. The sequence was collected from a woman aged 18-30 years in good health and CMV-seropositive. The CDR3 region has the DNA TGCGCCAGCAGCTTGGACCCCGGGACAGGGTTAACCGGGGAGCTGTTTTTT. Protein sequence: CASSLDPGTGLTGELFF.